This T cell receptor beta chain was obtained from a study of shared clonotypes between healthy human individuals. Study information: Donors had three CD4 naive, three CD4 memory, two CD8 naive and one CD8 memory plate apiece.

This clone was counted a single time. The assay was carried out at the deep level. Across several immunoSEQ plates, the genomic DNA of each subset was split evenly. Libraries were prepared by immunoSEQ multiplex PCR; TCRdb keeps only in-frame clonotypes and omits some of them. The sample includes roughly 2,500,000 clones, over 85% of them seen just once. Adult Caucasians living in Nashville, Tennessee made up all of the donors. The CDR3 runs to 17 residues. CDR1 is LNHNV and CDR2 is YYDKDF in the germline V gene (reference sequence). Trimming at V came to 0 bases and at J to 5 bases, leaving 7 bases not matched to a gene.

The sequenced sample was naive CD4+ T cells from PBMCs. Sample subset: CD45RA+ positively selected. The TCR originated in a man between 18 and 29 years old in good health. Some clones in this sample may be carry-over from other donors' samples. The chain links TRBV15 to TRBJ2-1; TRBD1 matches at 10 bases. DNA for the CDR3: TGTGCCACCAGCAGAGATCAGGGACAGGGGTCCCACAATGAGCAGTTCTTC. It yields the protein CATSRDQGQGSHNEQFF. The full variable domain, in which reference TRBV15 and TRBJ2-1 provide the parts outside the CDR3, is DAMVIQNPRYQVTQFGKPVTLSCSQTLNHNVMYWYQQKSSQAPKLLFHYYDKDFNNEADTPDNFQSRRPNTSFCFLDIRSPGLGDTAMYLCATSRDQGQGSHNEQFFGPGTRLTVL.